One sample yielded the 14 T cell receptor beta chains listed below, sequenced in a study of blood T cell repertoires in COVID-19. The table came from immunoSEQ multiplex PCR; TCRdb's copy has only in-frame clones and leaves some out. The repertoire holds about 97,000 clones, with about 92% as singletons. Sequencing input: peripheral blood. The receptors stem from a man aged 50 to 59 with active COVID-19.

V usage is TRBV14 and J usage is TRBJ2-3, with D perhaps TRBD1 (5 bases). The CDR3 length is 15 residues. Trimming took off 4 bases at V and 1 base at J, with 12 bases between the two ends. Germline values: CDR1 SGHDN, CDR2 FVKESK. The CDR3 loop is CASSPLWGGTDTQYF. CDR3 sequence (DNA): TGTGCCAGCAGCCCCCTTTGGGGCGGCACAGATACGCAGTATTTT.

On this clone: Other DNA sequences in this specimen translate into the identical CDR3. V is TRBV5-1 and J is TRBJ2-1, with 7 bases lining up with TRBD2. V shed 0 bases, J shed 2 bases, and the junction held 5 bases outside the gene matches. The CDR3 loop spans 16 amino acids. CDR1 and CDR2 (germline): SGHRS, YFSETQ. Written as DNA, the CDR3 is TGCGCCAGCAGCTTGGCCCTTAGCGGGCCCTACAATGAGCAGTTCTTC. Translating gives CASSLALSGPYNEQFF. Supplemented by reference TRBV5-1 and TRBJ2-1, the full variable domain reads KAGVTQTPRYLIKTRGQQVTLSCSPISGHRSVSWYQQTPGQGLQFLFEYFSETQRNKGNFPGRFSGRQFSNSRSEMNVSTLELGDSALYLCASSLALSGPYNEQFFGPGTRLTVL.

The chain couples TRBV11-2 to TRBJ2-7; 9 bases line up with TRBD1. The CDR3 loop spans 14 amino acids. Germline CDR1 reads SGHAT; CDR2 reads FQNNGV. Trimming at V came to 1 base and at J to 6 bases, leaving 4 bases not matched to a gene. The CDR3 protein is CASSLGDRVVEQYF. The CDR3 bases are TGTGCCAGCAGCTTAGGGGACAGGGTCGTCGAGCAGTACTTC.

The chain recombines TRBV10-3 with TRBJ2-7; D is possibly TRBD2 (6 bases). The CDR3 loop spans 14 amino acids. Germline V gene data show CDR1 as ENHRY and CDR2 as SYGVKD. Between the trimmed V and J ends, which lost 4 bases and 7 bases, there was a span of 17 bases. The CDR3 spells CAISGGREAGEQYF. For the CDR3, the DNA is TGTGCCATCAGTGGCGGCAGGGAGGCGGGGGAGCAGTACTTC.

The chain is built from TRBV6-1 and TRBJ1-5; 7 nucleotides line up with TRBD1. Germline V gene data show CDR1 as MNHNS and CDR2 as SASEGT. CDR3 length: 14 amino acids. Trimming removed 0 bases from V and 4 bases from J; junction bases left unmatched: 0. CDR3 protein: CASSEARGNQPQHF. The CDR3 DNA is TGTGCCAGCAGTGAAGCCAGGGGGAATCAGCCCCAGCATTTT.

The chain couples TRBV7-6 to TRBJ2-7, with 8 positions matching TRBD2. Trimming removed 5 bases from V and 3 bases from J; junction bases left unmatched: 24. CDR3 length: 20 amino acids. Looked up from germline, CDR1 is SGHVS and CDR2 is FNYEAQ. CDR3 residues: CASSPSPGTLLLAESYEQYF. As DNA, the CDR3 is TGTGCCAGCAGCCCTTCACCGGGAACCCTTCTACTAGCGGAGAGCTACGAGCAGTACTTC.

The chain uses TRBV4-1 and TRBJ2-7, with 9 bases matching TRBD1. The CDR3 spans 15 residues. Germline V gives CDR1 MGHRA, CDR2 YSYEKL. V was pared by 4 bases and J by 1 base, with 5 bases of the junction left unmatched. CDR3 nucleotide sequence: TGCGCCAGCAGCCTGACAGGGGGTCCGTCCTACGAGCAGTACTTC. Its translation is CASSLTGGPSYEQYF.

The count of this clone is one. CDR3 nucleotides: TGTGCCAGCAGCCGGACTAGCGGGAGTAACACCGGGGAGCTGTTTTTT. Translation gives CASSRTSGSNTGELFF. This sequence joins TRBV28 and TRBJ2-2; 13 nucleotides match TRBD2. The germline V gene has CDR1 MDHEN and CDR2 SYDVKM. The trim removed 6 bases at V and 2 bases at J, leaving 3 bases unmatched. The length of the CDR3 is 16 residues.

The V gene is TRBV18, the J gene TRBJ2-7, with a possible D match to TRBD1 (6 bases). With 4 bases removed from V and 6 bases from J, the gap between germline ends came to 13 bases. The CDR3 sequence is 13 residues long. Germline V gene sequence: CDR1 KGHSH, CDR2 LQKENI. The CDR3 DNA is TGTGCCAGCTCACTTGAGACAGGAGCCGAGCAGTACTTC. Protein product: CASSLETGAEQYF.

The CDR3 sequence is CASRQERYSTDTQYF. CDR3 nucleotide sequence: TGCGCCAGCCGACAAGAGCGGTATAGCACAGATACGCAGTATTTT. The gene calls are TRBV5-1 and TRBJ2-3, with D maybe TRBD2 (5 bases). CDR3 length equals 15 residues. CDR1 and CDR2 from the germline V gene are SGHRS and YFSETQ. The V gene lost 7 bases and the J gene lost 0 bases, with 15 bases spanning the gap.

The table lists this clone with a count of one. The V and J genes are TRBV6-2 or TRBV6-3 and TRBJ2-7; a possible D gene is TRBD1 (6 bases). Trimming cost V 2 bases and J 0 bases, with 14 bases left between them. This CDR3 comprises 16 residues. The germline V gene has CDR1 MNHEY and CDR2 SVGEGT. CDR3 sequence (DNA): TGTGCCAGCAGTTACGTGGGACACGAGAGCTCCTACGAGCAGTACTTC. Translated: CASSYVGHESSYEQYF.

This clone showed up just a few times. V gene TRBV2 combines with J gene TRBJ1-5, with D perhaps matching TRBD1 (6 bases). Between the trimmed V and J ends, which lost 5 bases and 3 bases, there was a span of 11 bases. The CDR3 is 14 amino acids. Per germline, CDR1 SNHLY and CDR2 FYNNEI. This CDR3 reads CASSQDRSNQPQHF. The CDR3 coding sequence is TGTGCCAGCAGTCAGGACAGATCCAATCAGCCCCAGCATTTT. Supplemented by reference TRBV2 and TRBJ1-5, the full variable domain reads EPEVTQTPSHQVTQMGQEVILRCVPISNHLYFYWYRQILGQKVEFLVSFYNNEISEKSEIFDDQFSVERPDGSNFTLKIRSTKLEDSAMYFCASSQDRSNQPQHFGDGTRLSIL.

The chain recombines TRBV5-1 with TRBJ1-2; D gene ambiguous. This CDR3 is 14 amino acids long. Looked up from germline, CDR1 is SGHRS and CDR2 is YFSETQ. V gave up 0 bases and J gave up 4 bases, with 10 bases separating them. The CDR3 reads CASSLDTEGYGYTF. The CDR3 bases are TGCGCCAGCAGCTTGGACACGGAGGGCTATGGCTACACCTTC.

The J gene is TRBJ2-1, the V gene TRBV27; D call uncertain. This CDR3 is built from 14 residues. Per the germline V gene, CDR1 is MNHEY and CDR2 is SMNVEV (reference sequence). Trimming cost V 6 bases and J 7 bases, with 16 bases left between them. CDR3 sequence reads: CASSPRLGRNEQFF. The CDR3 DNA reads TGTGCCAGCAGCCCCCGGCTGGGCAGAAATGAGCAGTTCTTC.